This T cell receptor (beta chain) was found in a study of T cell clonotyping in hematopoietic cell transplantation. Across the study: Pretransplant recipient samples were taken after cytoreduction.

Per germline, CDR1 PRHDT and CDR2 FYEKMQ (reference sequence). The CDR3 is 16 residues long. Unmatched junction bases numbered 6, after V lost 5 bases and J lost 3 bases. Overall study results and limits: CD4 and CD8 repertoire contributions could not be separated without sorting. Pathologically expanded recipient clonotypes increased progressively from day 30 to day 180 as diversity fell. Graft donor and pretransplant recipient Inverse Simpson Index values predicted broader posttransplant TCR diversity.

As for this clone: Its cognate antigen is unknown.

Specified time point: recipient sample about 28 days before transplant, after cytoreduction. TCRdb's table, derived via immunoSEQ multiplex PCR, lists solely in-frame clones and lacks some. This sample has 35,000 to 45,000 clones, with approximately 95% found just once. This TCR was sampled from a man aged 40-49 years with chronic myeloid leukemia. Some clones in this sample may be carry-over from other donors' samples. The sequences come from peripheral blood mononuclear cells, collected before stem cell transplant. The chain joins TRBV13 to TRBJ2-6, with 8 bases fitting TRBD2. Written as DNA, the CDR3 is TGTGCCAGCAGCGTTCGGGGGGGGCTTGGGGCCAACGTCCTGACTTTC. Amino acids: CASSVRGGLGANVLTF. The variable domain in full, completed from reference TRBV13 and TRBJ2-6, reads AAGVIQSPRHLIKEKRETATLKCYPIPRHDTVYWYQQGPGQDPQFLISFYEKMQSDKGSIPDRFSAQQFSDYHSELNMSSLELGDSALYFCASSVRGGLGANVLTFGAGSRLTVL.